One sample yielded the 26 T cell receptor beta chains listed below, sequenced in a study of CD8 T cells in ankylosing spondylitis. TCRdb itself ran the 5' RACE reads through MiXCR, one entry per CDR3 protein. The repertoire holds under 300,000 distinct CDR3 sequences, with under 12% as singletons. The specimen sequenced was blood, either unsorted or a sorted T cell fraction (not recorded which). The receptors were gathered from a male donor with ankylosing spondylitis or in good health (not recorded which).

For this clonotype: A much more abundant neighbour one base away suggests this may be a read error. The genes are TRBV6-1 and TRBJ1-6; 7 bases line up with TRBD1. The V gene end was trimmed by 6 bases and the J gene end by 10 bases; junction bases not matched to a gene: 6. This CDR3 contains 13 residues. Germline-derived CDR1 and CDR2 are MNHNS and SASEGT. The DNA of the CDR3 is TGTGCCAGCAGCACAGGGGACAAGTCACCCCTCCACTTT. Translated: CASSTGDKSPLHF.

This clonotype showed up many times. One end of the junction varies from germline; a read error may be responsible. The gene calls are TRBV5-1 and TRBJ2-1; D is ambiguous. Germline-derived CDR1 and CDR2 are SGHRS and YFSETQ. This CDR3 comprises 11 residues. Here the CDR3 reads CASSLGPEQFF. The CDR3 DNA follows: TGTGCCAGCAGCTTAGGCCCTGAGCAGTTCTTC. The whole variable domain, remainder taken from reference TRBV5-1 and TRBJ2-1, is KAGVTQTPRYLIKTRGQQVTLSCSPISGHRSVSWYQQTPGQGLQFLFEYFSETQRNKGNFPGRFSGRQFSNSRSEMNVSTLELGDSALYLCASSLGPEQFFGPGTRLTVL.

This clonotype has ten or more counts. The V and J genes are TRBV10-3 and TRBJ1-2; TRBD1 is a possible D gene (6 bases). Trimming shortened V by 3 bases and J by 7 bases, and 15 bases separated the two germline ends. From germline, CDR1 is ENHRY and CDR2 SYGVKD. CDR3 size: 14 residues. In DNA form, the CDR3 reads TGTGCCATCAGTGAAGGAGGGGCAGGGGCTGGCTACACCTTC. Its protein product is CAISEGGAGAGYTF.

This clonotype was counted at least ten times. The chain recombines TRBV3-1 with TRBJ2-2; TRBD2 aligns across 7 bases. CDR1 and CDR2 (germline): LGHDT, YNNKEL (reference sequence). The V segment lost 0 bases and the J segment 4 bases; nucleotides outside the gene matches: 5. This CDR3 contains 16 residues. In DNA, the CDR3 is TGTGCCAGCAGCCAAGAGCGGCTAGCGGTCACCGGGGAGCTGTTTTTT. Amino acids: CASSQERLAVTGELFF.

Only a few counts were recorded for this clonotype. The chain uses TRBV7-2 and TRBJ2-7, with D possibly TRBD1 on 6 matching bases. The CDR3 loop spans 15 amino acids. V gave up 1 base and J gave up 1 base, with 11 bases separating them. Germline V gene lookup returns CDR1 SGHTA and CDR2 FQGNSA. The CDR3: CASSLGDTLSYEQYF. CDR3 DNA sequence: TGTGCCAGCAGCTTAGGGGACACCTTGTCCTACGAGCAGTACTTC.

The genes are TRBV5-4 and TRBJ2-3, with no clear D. CDR3 length: 15 amino acids. The V end lost 4 bases, the J end lost 1 base, and 13 bases lay between the germline ends. Germline V gene data show CDR1 as SGHNT and CDR2 as YYREEE (reference sequence). DNA for the CDR3: TGTGCCAGCAGCCCAAAAGAAGGGCGCACAGATACGCAGTATTTT. Translating it yields CASSPKEGRTDTQYF.

On this clonotype itself: This may come from a read error, since a much larger clone is one base off. This chain connects TRBV10-3 to TRBJ2-1, with 8 bases matching TRBD2. The CDR3 covers 15 residues. The germline V gene encodes CDR1 ENHRY and CDR2 SYGVKD. CDR3 bases: TGTACCATCAGTGAGAGGACTAGCTGGTCCAATGAGCAGTTCTTC. This translates into CTISERTSWSNEQFF.

This clonotype has at least ten counts. An end of the junction differs from the germline gene, which may be a read error. The chain recombines TRBV5-1 with TRBJ1-1, with D perhaps TRBD1 (5 bases). The germline gives CDR1 SGHRS, CDR2 YFSETQ. The CDR3 consists of 14 residues. The CDR3 spells CASSLASGNSEAFF. CDR3 nucleotide sequence: TGCGCCAGCAGCTTGGCCTCAGGGAACTCTGAAGCTTTCTTT.

This clonotype showed up many times. The chain couples TRBV10-3 to TRBJ2-1; 10 bases map to TRBD2. CDR3 length: 13 residues. The trim removed 10 bases at V and 7 bases at J, leaving 7 bases unmatched. Per the germline V gene, CDR1 is ENHRY and CDR2 is SYGVKD. The chain's CDR3 is CATTSGAGNEQFF. The CDR3 bases are TGTGCCACAACTAGCGGGGCCGGGAATGAGCAGTTCTTC.

This clonotype was seen repeatedly, ten times or more. The V gene is TRBV3-1, the J gene TRBJ1-1; no clear D gene. Germline V gene lookup returns CDR1 LGHDT and CDR2 YNNKEL (reference sequence). This CDR3 region has 15 residues. The V gene lost 1 base and the J gene lost 4 bases, with 13 bases spanning the gap. The CDR3 coding sequence is TGTGCCAGCAGCCAAGTGGGCGGGCCGCCCACTGAAGCTTTCTTT. Residues: CASSQVGGPPTEAFF.

This clonotype was found many times. The chain links TRBV5-1 to TRBJ2-5, with D perhaps being TRBD1 or TRBD2 (5 bases each). This CDR3 is built from 16 residues. V lost 3 bases to trimming and J lost 4 bases, with 19 bases between them. Germline-derived CDR1 and CDR2 are SGHRS and YFSETQ. The CDR3 loop is CASSYGTVTRLETQYF. The DNA for the CDR3 is TGCGCCAGCAGCTACGGGACCGTTACGCGATTAGAGACCCAGTACTTC.

At least ten counts were recorded for this clonotype. J is TRBJ1-1 and V is TRBV20-1; possible D gene TRBD1, 5 bases. Germline lookup yields CDR1 DFQATT and CDR2 SNEGSKA (reference sequence). V lost 3 bases and J lost 0, with 11 bases in between. The CDR3 contains 14 residues. For the CDR3, the DNA is TGCAGTGCTAGCGGCAGGGCTATGAACACTGAAGCTTTCTTT. It specifies CSASGRAMNTEAFF.

The chain combines TRBV12-2 with TRBJ1-5; no check of the table's D call, TRBD1, against the DNA was made. TRBV12-2 corresponds to a pseudogene. The CDR3 is 17 amino acids. The CDR3 region is CASRSPNRDSSNQPQHF. The CDR3 nucleotides read TGTGCAAGTCGCTCACCAAACCGGGACAGTAGCAATCAGCCCCAGCATTTT.

This clonotype was seen only a few times. The rearrangement uses TRBV30 and TRBJ2-5, with D maybe TRBD2 (5 bases). From germline, CDR1 is GTSNPN and CDR2 SVGIG (reference sequence). V gave up 6 bases and J gave up 3 bases, with 20 bases separating them. The CDR3 runs 15 residues. Written as DNA, the CDR3 is TGTGCCTGCCCCTCCAAGAATTGGGGAGAAGAGACCCAGTACTTC. Its protein product is CACPSKNWGEETQYF.

This clonotype occurred many times. V is TRBV5-4 and J is TRBJ2-2, with D hard to call. The CDR3 loop spans 15 amino acids. The germline gives CDR1 SGHNT, CDR2 YYREEE (reference sequence). V lost 4 bases and J 6 bases, leaving 16 bases between the germline ends. This CDR3 reads CASSPHKANAGELFF. The CDR3, as DNA: TGTGCCAGCAGCCCCCACAAGGCTAACGCCGGGGAGCTGTTTTTT. The variable domain in full, with the rest retrieved from reference TRBV5-4 and TRBJ2-2, is ETGVTQSPTHLIKTRGQQVTLRCSSQSGHNTVSWYQQALGQGPQFIFQYYREEENGRGNFPPRFSGLQFPNYSSELNVNALELDDSALYLCASSPHKANAGELFFGEGSRLTVL.

This clonotype was seen at least ten times. The chain carries TRBV6-1 and TRBJ2-5, with D perhaps matching TRBD1 (6 bases). Germline loops: CDR1 MNHNS, CDR2 SASEGT. The CDR3 extends over 13 amino acids. V was trimmed by 7 bases and J by 3 bases, leaving 12 bases between them. CDR3 residues: CASNQGIKETQYF. The DNA for the CDR3 is TGTGCCAGCAATCAGGGGATCAAAGAGACCCAGTACTTC.

The sample holds a few counts of this clonotype. The genes are TRBV10-2 and TRBJ2-2; 8 bases match TRBD1. The ends lost 6 bases at V and 4 bases at J; junction bases unmatched: 7. From germline, CDR1 is WSHSY and CDR2 SAAADI. This CDR3 has 15 amino acids. CDR3 amino acids: CASRRQGIGTGELFF. The CDR3, as DNA: TGCGCCAGCAGGAGACAGGGGATCGGCACCGGGGAGCTGTTTTTT.

This clonotype was seen only a few times. The chain employs TRBV5-1 and TRBJ1-1; possibly TRBD1 for D (5 bases). CDR1 is SGHRS and CDR2 is YFSETQ in the germline V gene. V lost 4 bases, J lost 0 bases, and 16 bases lay in between. The CDR3 loop spans 16 amino acids. The CDR3 DNA sequence: TGCGCCAGCAGCCCGCAGGGTAAGTCGATGAACACTGAAGCTTTCTTT. Translating it yields CASSPQGKSMNTEAFF.

This clonotype has a count of ten or more. The J gene is TRBJ1-1, the V gene TRBV7-9; TRBD1 aligns across 7 bases. In germline, CDR1 is SEHNR, CDR2 FQNEAQ (reference sequence). The CDR3 is 15 residues long. V shed 4 bases, J shed 1 base, and the junction held 6 bases outside the gene matches. The CDR3 here is CASSYPGQWNTEAFF. CDR3 sequence (DNA): TGTGCCAGCAGCTACCCGGGACAGTGGAACACTGAAGCTTTCTTT.

The chain recombines TRBV7-9 with TRBJ2-1, with D possibly being TRBD2 (7 bases). Per germline, CDR1 SEHNR and CDR2 FQNEAQ (reference sequence). Trimming took 8 bases from V and 7 from J, leaving 18 bases between them. The CDR3 sequence is 14 residues long. The CDR3 sequence: CASYRDYSLNEQFF. CDR3 coding DNA: TGTGCCAGCTACAGGGACTACTCGTTGAATGAGCAGTTCTTC.

This clonotype was observed at least ten times. The chain is built from TRBV5-1 and TRBJ1-3; D gene ambiguous. Germline V lookup: CDR1 SGHRS, CDR2 YFSETQ. Between the trimmed V and J ends, which lost 0 bases and 0 bases, there was a span of 10 bases. The CDR3 sequence is 16 residues long. The CDR3 spells CASSLDPGSSGNTIYF. The CDR3 region has the DNA TGCGCCAGCAGCTTGGATCCCGGGAGCTCTGGAAACACCATATATTTT.

This clonotype was recorded at least ten times. V and J are TRBV5-5 and TRBJ2-5; TRBD2 is a possible D gene (5 bases). The CDR3 consists of 15 residues. Germline V gives CDR1 SGHKS, CDR2 YYEKEE (reference sequence). V was pared by 3 bases and J by 5 bases, with 17 bases between. CDR3 amino acids: CASSWETQGGETQYF. The CDR3 DNA reads TGTGCCAGCAGCTGGGAGACCCAAGGTGGGGAGACCCAGTACTTC.

This clonotype occurred many times. The chain joins TRBV10-1 to TRBJ2-2, with TRBD1 identical over 7 bases. The CDR3 totals 16 residues. Germline lookup yields CDR1 WNHNN and CDR2 SYGVQD (reference sequence). With 0 bases clipped from V and 0 bases from J, the junction kept 1 base outside the gene matches. The CDR3 reads CASSESGTANTGELFF. The DNA of the CDR3 is TGCGCCAGCAGTGAGTCCGGGACAGCGAACACCGGGGAGCTGTTTTTT.

There are a few counts of this clonotype. A read error may be the cause here, since a much bigger clone is one base away. The chain has TRBV20-1 and TRBJ1-6; possibly TRBD1 for D (6 bases). V was pared by 6 bases and J by 3 bases, with 12 bases between. Germline V gene sequence: CDR1 DFQATT, CDR2 SNEGSKA (reference sequence). The CDR3 sequence is 14 residues long. DNA of the CDR3: TGCAGTGCAGGGGGACAAAGCTATAATTCACCCCTCCACTTT. This translates into CSAGGQSYNSPLHF.

Only a few counts were recorded for this clonotype. The chain recombines TRBV3-1 with TRBJ2-3; 7 bases fit TRBD2. The germline V gene has CDR1 LGHDT and CDR2 YNNKEL (reference sequence). The CDR3 sequence is 17 residues long. V lost 0 bases, J lost 9 bases, and 15 bases stayed unmatched. The CDR3 DNA is TGTGCCAGCAGCCAAGAGCCAGCGCGGGGGACTGGAGGGACGCAGTATTTT. Its translation is CASSQEPARGTGGTQYF.

The table lists this clonotype with many counts. V and J are TRBV20-1 and TRBJ2-1; TRBD2 is a possible D gene (5 bases). Trimming took 4 bases from V and 6 from J, leaving 13 bases between them. The V gene's germline CDR1 is DFQATT and CDR2 SNEGSKA (reference sequence). This CDR3 comprises 13 residues. The CDR3 DNA reads as TGCAGTGCTAAGCTAGTCGAGGGCAATGAGCAGTTCTTC. It yields the protein CSAKLVEGNEQFF.